These 23 T cell receptor beta chains were all obtained from the same sample, sequenced in a study. Treg sorting used a CD4+CD25+CD127-/low gate. TCRdb fed the 5' RACE reads into MiXCR, producing one record per CDR3 protein. The sample comprises 35,000 to 50,000 distinct CDR3 sequences, under 25% of which are singletons, and just over 4% rests with the top ten. The sample was Tregs sorted from blood. The receptors here all came from a female donor with breast cancer.

A single count supports this clonotype. It may be a read error: a sequence one base away is much more abundant. The rearrangement links TRBV29-1 to TRBJ1-1, with a tentative D call TRBD1 (6 bases). The CDR3 is 13 residues long. Germline V gene data show CDR1 as SQVTM and CDR2 as ANQGSEA. V lost 6 bases and J 6 bases, leaving 17 bases between the germline ends. CDR3 residues: CSVGAVFGAEAFF. The CDR3 DNA is TGCAGCGTGGGGGCAGTATTTGGAGCTGAAGCTTTCTTT. Using reference TRBV29-1 and TRBJ1-1 for the parts outside the CDR3, the full variable domain is SAVISQKPSRDICQRGTSLTIQCQVDSQVTMMFWYRQQPGQSLTLIATANQGSEATYESGFVIDKFPISRPNLTFSTLTVSNMSPEDSSIYLCSVGAVFGAEAFFGQGTRLTVV.

In its sample, this clonotype was seen many times. The V and J genes are TRBV27 and TRBJ1-3; D is undetermined. The CDR3 has 15 residues. Germline V gene data show CDR1 as MNHEY and CDR2 as SMNVEV (reference sequence). V was clipped by 7 bases and J by 2 bases, with 15 bases between them. The CDR3 sequence is CASKTTVFAGNTIYF. The CDR3 coding sequence is TGTGCCAGCAAAACTACAGTCTTCGCTGGAAACACCATATATTTT.

This clonotype appeared a few times. The V and J genes are TRBV11-2 and TRBJ2-1, with 13 bases that match TRBD2. After removal of 4 bases from V and 12 bases from J, the junction contained 6 bases not matched to a gene. Germline CDR1 reads SGHAT; CDR2 reads FQNNGV. The CDR3 is 14 amino acids. CDR3 region: CASSSPLAGGGQFF. The DNA of the CDR3 is TGTGCCAGCAGCTCGCCACTAGCGGGAGGGGGGCAGTTCTTC. The whole variable domain, filled in from reference TRBV11-2 and TRBJ2-1, reads EAGVAQSPRYKIIEKRQSVAFWCNPISGHATLYWYQQILGQGPKLLIQFQNNGVVDDSQLPKDRFSAERLKGVDSTLKIQPAKLEDSAVYLCASSSPLAGGGQFFGPGTRLTVL.

Within the sample, this clonotype is medium-sized (0.01 to 0.1%). The chain recombines TRBV12-3 or TRBV12-4 with TRBJ1-2; the match to TRBD1 covers 9 bases. V was clipped by 4 bases and J by 9 bases; unmatched bases: 6. The CDR3 consists of 13 residues. CDR3 loop: CASSWTGDSSYTF. CDR3 in DNA: TGTGCCAGCAGTTGGACAGGGGACTCGAGCTACACCTTC.

By share, this clonotype ranks as medium-sized. The V and J genes are TRBV7-6 and TRBJ2-1, with D perhaps matching TRBD2 (6 bases). V was shortened by 4 bases and J by 2 bases, with 12 bases between the two germline ends. CDR1 and CDR2 from the germline V gene are SGHVS and FNYEAQ. The CDR3 contains 15 residues. The CDR3 coding sequence is TGTGCCAGCAGCTCTACGGGAGACCCCTACAATGAGCAGTTCTTC. It encodes CASSSTGDPYNEQFF.

This clonotype was observed a handful of times. CDR3: CASSRSRDGYEQYF. CDR3 nucleotide sequence: TGTGCCAGCAGCCGGTCTCGGGACGGCTACGAGCAGTACTTC. The chain combines TRBV3-1 with TRBJ2-7; D tentatively reads TRBD1 or TRBD2 (5 bases each). With 4 bases removed from V and 3 bases from J, the gap between germline ends came to 13 bases. The length of the CDR3 is 14 residues. Germline V gives CDR1 LGHDT, CDR2 YNNKEL (reference sequence).

The V gene is TRBV30, the J gene TRBJ1-1; 7 bases are a match to TRBD1. The J segment lost 7 bases and the V segment lost 0 bases, leaving 5 bases of the junction unmatched. The CDR3 length is 13 residues. Germline V CDR1 and CDR2: GTSNPN, SVGIG (reference sequence). CDR3 protein: CAWSVTGEDEAFF. Written as DNA, the CDR3 is TGTGCCTGGAGTGTAACAGGGGAGGATGAAGCTTTCTTT.

The rearrangement uses TRBV7-2 and TRBJ2-3; 14 bases fit TRBD2. Germline-derived CDR1 and CDR2 are SGHTA and FQGNSA. The CDR3 is 19 residues long. Germline trimming cut 5 bases from V and 0 bases from J; bases unmatched to any gene: 10. The CDR3: CASSPQGTSGSSSTDTQYF. DNA for the CDR3: TGTGCCAGCAGCCCTCAAGGGACTAGCGGGAGTAGCAGCACAGATACGCAGTATTTT.

The genes are TRBV28 and TRBJ1-2; no definite D call. Germline-derived CDR1 and CDR2 are MDHEN and SYDVKM. Between the trimmed V and J ends, which lost 5 bases and 7 bases, there was a span of 8 bases. The CDR3 has 11 amino acids. The CDR3 protein is CASSTVGGYTF. The CDR3 region has the DNA TGTGCCAGCAGTACAGTTGGTGGCTACACCTTC.

In its sample, this clonotype was seen a few times. The CDR3 sequence is CASSLKPGGSGANVLTF. DNA for the CDR3: TGTGCCAGCAGCCTTAAACCGGGGGGTTCCGGGGCCAACGTCCTGACTTTC. This chain connects TRBV9 to TRBJ2-6, with 7 bases identical to TRBD2. Per the germline V gene, CDR1 is SGDLS and CDR2 is YYNGEE. This CDR3 region has 17 residues. The ends lost 4 bases at V and 4 bases at J; junction bases unmatched: 11.

This clonotype was seen ten or more times. This chain joins TRBV12-3 or TRBV12-4 and TRBJ2-1; 13 bases agree with TRBD2. V was clipped by 6 bases and J by 6 bases; unmatched bases: 5. This CDR3 has 15 amino acids. The CDR3 loop is CASRYGLAGANEQFF. The CDR3 DNA is TGTGCCAGCAGGTATGGACTAGCGGGAGCCAATGAGCAGTTCTTC.

By share, this clonotype ranks as medium-sized. The rearrangement joins TRBV4-2 to TRBJ2-1, with D possibly called TRBD1 or TRBD2 (5 bases each). CDR1 and CDR2 (germline): LGHNA, YNFKEQ. The CDR3 runs 16 residues. Trimming stripped 0 bases from V and 0 bases from J, with 9 bases between. CDR3: CASSQDRGPSYNEQFF. The DNA for the CDR3 is TGTGCCAGCAGCCAAGATCGGGGACCCTCCTACAATGAGCAGTTCTTC.

This clonotype has just a few counts. The gene calls are TRBV5-1 and TRBJ2-1; 8 bases are a match to TRBD1. The CDR3 spans 16 residues. The germline V gene has CDR1 SGHRS and CDR2 YFSETQ. With 1 base clipped from V and 3 bases from J, the junction kept 6 bases outside the gene matches. CDR3 in DNA: TGCGCCAGCAGCTTGACCCCAGGGGGCCTCTACAATGAGCAGTTCTTC. Encoded protein: CASSLTPGGLYNEQFF. Full variable domain (rest looked up from reference TRBV5-1 and TRBJ2-1): KAGVTQTPRYLIKTRGQQVTLSCSPISGHRSVSWYQQTPGQGLQFLFEYFSETQRNKGNFPGRFSGRQFSNSRSEMNVSTLELGDSALYLCASSLTPGGLYNEQFFGPGTRLTVL.

Notes on this clonotype: This may come from a read error, since a much larger clone is one base off. The rearrangement joins TRBV20-1 to TRBJ2-7; D call uncertain. This CDR3 is built from 12 residues. CDR1 and CDR2 (germline): DFQATT, SNEGSKA (reference sequence). The CDR3 nucleotides read TGCAGCCTCGCTATAACCTCCTACGAGCAGTACTTC. This encodes CSLAITSYEQYF.

The chain joins TRBV12-3 or TRBV12-4 to TRBJ2-7, with 8 bases that match TRBD1. The CDR3 contains 15 residues. The V gene end was trimmed by 11 bases and the J gene end by 6 bases; junction bases not matched to a gene: 18. CDR3 amino acids: CAGTEEDRDFGEQYF. The DNA for the CDR3 is TGTGCCGGCACAGAAGAGGACAGGGACTTCGGCGAGCAGTACTTC.

This clonotype was seen only once. This may stem from a read error, because a much larger clone lies one nucleotide away. The chain is built from TRBV12-3 or TRBV12-4 and TRBJ2-7; a possible D gene is TRBD2 (6 bases). This CDR3 spans 16 amino acids. V was trimmed by 6 bases and J by 5 bases, leaving 23 bases between them. CDR3 in amino acids: CASSPFAGTYNDEQYF. In nucleotides, the CDR3 is TGTGCCAGCAGCCCCTTTGCGGGGACCTACAACGACGAGCAGTACTTC.

This clonotype was counted many times. This chain uses TRBV6-5 with TRBJ2-1, with a possible D match to TRBD2 (5 bases). V lost 6 bases and J 4 bases, leaving 13 bases between the germline ends. There are 14 residues in the CDR3. Looked up from germline, CDR1 is MNHEY and CDR2 is SVGAGI. The CDR3 spells CASSSGLRYNEQFF. The CDR3 DNA reads as TGTGCCAGCAGCTCAGGACTTAGATACAATGAGCAGTTCTTC.

This clonotype was counted only a few times. The CDR3 DNA follows: TGTGCCAGCAGCTTGGGGCCCCTCCGGGTTAGCTCCTACAATGAGCAGTTCTTC. Translation gives CASSLGPLRVSSYNEQFF. The chain links TRBV5-6 to TRBJ2-1; D remains unclear. This CDR3 comprises 18 residues. From germline, CDR1 is SGHDT and CDR2 YYEEEE. V was cut by 0 bases and J by 0 bases, with 16 bases left in between.

The table lists this clonotype with a few counts. V is TRBV27 and J is TRBJ2-3; D is possibly TRBD2 (6 bases). The V and J ends lost 7 bases and 2 bases respectively, with 16 bases between them. This CDR3 has 15 amino acids. Germline assignment: CDR1 MNHEY and CDR2 SMNVEV (reference sequence). The CDR3 region is CASMNPGAPTDTQYF. In DNA, the CDR3 is TGTGCCAGCATGAATCCGGGAGCTCCCACAGATACGCAGTATTTT.

A few counts support this clonotype. This chain uses TRBV27 with TRBJ2-6, with TRBD2 as a possible D gene (5 bases). The germline V gene has CDR1 MNHEY and CDR2 SMNVEV (reference sequence). This CDR3 comprises 13 residues. With 6 bases removed from V and 4 bases from J, the gap between germline ends came to 7 bases. The CDR3 protein is CASSAGGANVLTF. The CDR3 region has the DNA TGTGCCAGCAGCGCGGGCGGGGCCAACGTCCTGACTTTC. Drawing the rest from reference TRBV27 and TRBJ2-6, the complete variable domain is EAQVTQNPRYLITVTGKKLTVTCSQNMNHEYMSWYRQDPGLGLRQIYYSMNVEVTDKGDVPEGYKVSRKEKRNFPLILESPSPNQTSLYFCASSAGGANVLTFGAGSRLTVL.

J is TRBJ2-4 and V is TRBV4-2; D gene uncertain. Germline V lookup: CDR1 LGHNA, CDR2 YNFKEQ. This CDR3 comprises 15 residues. V dropped 0 bases and J dropped 8 bases, with 14 bases sitting between them. CDR3 residues: CASSQERSRTDIQYF. The CDR3 DNA follows: TGTGCCAGCAGCCAAGAGCGGTCTAGGACGGACATTCAGTACTTC.

This clonotype was seen a few times. V gene TRBV5-1 combines with J gene TRBJ1-4, with no clear D. Germline CDR1 reads SGHRS; CDR2 reads YFSETQ. V was shortened by 1 base and J by 8 bases, with 6 bases between the two germline ends. This CDR3 has 12 residues. The CDR3, as DNA: TGCGCCAGCAGCTTGTTGGGAGAAAAACTGTTTTTT. Translated, it gives CASSLLGEKLFF.

This chain links TRBV20-1 with TRBJ1-4; D perhaps matches TRBD1 (6 bases). The germline gives CDR1 DFQATT, CDR2 SNEGSKA (reference sequence). The germline V and J ends were trimmed by 2 bases and 3 bases, with 10 bases remaining between them. The CDR3 is 14 residues long. This CDR3 reads CSARMGAANEKLFF. The CDR3 DNA follows: TGCAGTGCTAGAATGGGGGCGGCTAATGAAAAACTGTTTTTT.